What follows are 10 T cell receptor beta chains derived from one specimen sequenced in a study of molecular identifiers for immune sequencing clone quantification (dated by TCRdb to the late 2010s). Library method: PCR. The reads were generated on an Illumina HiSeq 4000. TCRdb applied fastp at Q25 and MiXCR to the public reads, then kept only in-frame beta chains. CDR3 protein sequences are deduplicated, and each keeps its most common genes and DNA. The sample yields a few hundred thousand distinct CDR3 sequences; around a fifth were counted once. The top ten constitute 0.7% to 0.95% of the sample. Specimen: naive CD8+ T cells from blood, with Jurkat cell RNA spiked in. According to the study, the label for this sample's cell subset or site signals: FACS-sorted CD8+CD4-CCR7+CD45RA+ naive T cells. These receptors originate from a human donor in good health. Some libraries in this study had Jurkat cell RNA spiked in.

DNA for the CDR3: TGTGCCAGCACTCCCGCACCGGGGAACGCGAACACCGGGGAGCTGTTTTTT. It encodes CASTPAPGNANTGELFF. This chain links TRBV27 with TRBJ2-2; a possible D gene is TRBD2 (5 bases). The germline V gene encodes CDR1 MNHEY and CDR2 SMNVEV (reference sequence). V was shortened by 7 bases and J by 0 bases, with 18 bases between the two germline ends. The CDR3 consists of 17 residues.

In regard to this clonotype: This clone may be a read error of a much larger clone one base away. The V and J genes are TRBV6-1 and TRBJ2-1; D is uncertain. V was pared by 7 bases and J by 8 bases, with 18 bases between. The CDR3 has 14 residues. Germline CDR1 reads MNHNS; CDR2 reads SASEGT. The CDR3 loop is CASMRFGSPDEQFF. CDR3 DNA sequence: TGTGCCAGCATGAGGTTTGGTTCTCCCGATGAGCAGTTCTTC.

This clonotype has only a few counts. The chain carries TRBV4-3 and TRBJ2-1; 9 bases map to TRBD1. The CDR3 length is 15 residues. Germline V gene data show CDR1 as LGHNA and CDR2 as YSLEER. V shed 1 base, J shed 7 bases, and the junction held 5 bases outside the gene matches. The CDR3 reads CASSQVQGAINEQFF. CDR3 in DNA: TGCGCCAGCAGCCAAGTACAGGGGGCAATTAATGAGCAGTTCTTC.

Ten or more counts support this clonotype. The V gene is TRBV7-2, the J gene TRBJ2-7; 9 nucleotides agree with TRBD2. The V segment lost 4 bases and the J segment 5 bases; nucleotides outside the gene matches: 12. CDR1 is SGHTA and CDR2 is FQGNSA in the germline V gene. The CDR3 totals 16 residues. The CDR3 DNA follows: TGTGCCAGCAGCTCAGCCCCGGCCGCTAGCGGGGACGAGCAGTACTTC. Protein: CASSSAPAASGDEQYF.

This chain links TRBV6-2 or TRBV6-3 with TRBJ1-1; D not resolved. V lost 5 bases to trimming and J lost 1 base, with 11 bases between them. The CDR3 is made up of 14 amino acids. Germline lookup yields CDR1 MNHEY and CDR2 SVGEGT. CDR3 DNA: TGTGCCAGCAGTCCTTCGAGTTGGAACACTGAAGCTTTCTTT. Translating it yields CASSPSSWNTEAFF.

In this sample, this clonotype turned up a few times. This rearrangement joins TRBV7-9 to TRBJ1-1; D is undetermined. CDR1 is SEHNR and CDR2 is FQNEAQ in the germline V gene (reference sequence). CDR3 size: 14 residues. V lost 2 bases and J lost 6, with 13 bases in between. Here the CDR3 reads CASSLTGRVAEAFF. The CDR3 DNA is TGTGCCAGCAGCTTAACCGGCCGGGTAGCTGAAGCTTTCTTT.

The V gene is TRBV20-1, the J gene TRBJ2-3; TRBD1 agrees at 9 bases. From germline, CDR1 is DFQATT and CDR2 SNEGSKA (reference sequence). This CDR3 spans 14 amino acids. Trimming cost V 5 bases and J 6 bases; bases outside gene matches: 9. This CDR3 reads CSASVQGAVDTQYF. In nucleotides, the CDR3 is TGCAGTGCTTCCGTACAGGGGGCTGTGGATACGCAGTATTTT.

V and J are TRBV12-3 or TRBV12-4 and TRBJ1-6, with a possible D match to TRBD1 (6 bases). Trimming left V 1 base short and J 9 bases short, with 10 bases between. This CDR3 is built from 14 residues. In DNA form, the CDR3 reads TGTGCCAGCAGTTTAGACAGGGCCACTTCACCCCTCCACTTT. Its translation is CASSLDRATSPLHF.

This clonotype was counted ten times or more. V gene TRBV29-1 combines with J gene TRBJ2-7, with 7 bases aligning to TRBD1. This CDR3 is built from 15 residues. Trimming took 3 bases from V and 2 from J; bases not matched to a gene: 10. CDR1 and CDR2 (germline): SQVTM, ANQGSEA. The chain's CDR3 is CSVEGVGTDTYEQYF. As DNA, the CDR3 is TGCAGCGTTGAGGGTGTCGGGACAGATACCTACGAGCAGTACTTC.

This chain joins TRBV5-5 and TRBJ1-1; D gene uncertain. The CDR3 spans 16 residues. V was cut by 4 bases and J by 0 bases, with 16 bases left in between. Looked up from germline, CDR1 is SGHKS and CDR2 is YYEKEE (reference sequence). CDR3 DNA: TGTGCCAGCAGCCACCCCCGGCAGACAATGAACACTGAAGCTTTCTTT. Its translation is CASSHPRQTMNTEAFF. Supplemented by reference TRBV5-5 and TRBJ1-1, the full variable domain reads DAGVTQSPTHLIKTRGQQVTLRCSPISGHKSVSWYQQVLGQGPQFIFQYYEKEERGRGNFPDRFSARQFPNYSSELNVNALLLGDSALYLCASSHPRQTMNTEAFFGQGTRLTVV.